One and the same sample provided the 32 T cell receptor beta chains below, sequenced in a study of response to subunit inactivated influenza vaccine. MiXCR, run by TCRdb on the RT-PCR reads, gives a single entry per CDR3 protein. The table lists 800,000 to 1,000,000 distinct CDR3 sequences, less than 25% of them singletons. Sequencing was performed on PBMCs from blood, taken about 5 days after vaccination. The receptors here all came from a man aged 45-60 years who received an inactivated influenza vaccine.

CDR3 region: CASSQTKGPKNIQYF. The CDR3 coding sequence is TGTGCCAGCAGCCAGACAAAAGGGCCCAAAAACATTCAGTACTTC. This sequence joins TRBV11-2 and TRBJ2-4; D unclear. The ends were cut back, 5 bases at V and 2 bases at J, with 13 bases in the middle. This CDR3 has 15 amino acids. The germline CDR1 and CDR2 sequences are SGHAT and FQNNGV. The full variable domain, in which reference TRBV11-2 and TRBJ2-4 provide the parts outside the CDR3, is EAGVAQSPRYKIIEKRQSVAFWCNPISGHATLYWYQQILGQGPKLLIQFQNNGVVDDSQLPKDRFSAERLKGVDSTLKIQPAKLEDSAVYLCASSQTKGPKNIQYFGAGTRLSVL.

This clonotype was observed a few times. The chain links TRBV28 to TRBJ2-1; 8 bases are shared with TRBD2. Trimming at V came to 3 bases and at J to 3 bases, leaving 4 bases not matched to a gene. The CDR3 sequence is 15 residues long. Germline values: CDR1 MDHEN, CDR2 SYDVKM. The CDR3, as DNA: TGTGCCAGCAGTTTCGGGCGGGGGGTCTACAATGAGCAGTTCTTC. Translation gives CASSFGRGVYNEQFF.

The chain joins TRBV27 to TRBJ2-7, with D perhaps matching TRBD2 (5 bases). Germline lookup yields CDR1 MNHEY and CDR2 SMNVEV (reference sequence). Trimming cost V 3 bases and J 6 bases, with 12 bases left between them. The CDR3 covers 13 residues. Here the CDR3 reads CASSFTRVFEQYF. Here the CDR3 DNA reads TGTGCCAGCAGTTTTACGAGGGTTTTCGAGCAGTACTTC.

The gene calls are TRBV2 and TRBJ2-1, with D perhaps TRBD1 (5 bases). Deletions cut 2 bases from V and 3 bases from J, with 11 bases between. This CDR3 spans 15 amino acids. CDR1 and CDR2 (germline): SNHLY, FYNNEI. CDR3 sequence reads: CASSESATVYNEQFF. As DNA, the CDR3 is TGTGCCAGCAGTGAATCAGCGACAGTCTACAATGAGCAGTTCTTC.

This chain links TRBV7-3 with TRBJ2-3, with no clear D. The CDR3 consists of 15 residues. The germline CDR1 and CDR2 sequences are SGHTA and FQGTGA. Trimming removed 0 bases at V and 5 bases at J, with 12 bases between. CDR3 sequence reads: CASSLTPWAGDTQYF. The CDR3 DNA sequence: TGTGCCAGCAGCTTAACACCGTGGGCTGGAGATACGCAGTATTTT.

This clonotype was detected only once. The rearrangement links TRBV28 to TRBJ2-4, with D maybe TRBD2 (6 bases). Germline CDR1 MDHEN, CDR2 SYDVKM. The CDR3 is 15 residues long. Trimming shortened V by 9 bases and J by 0 bases, and 15 bases separated the two germline ends. The CDR3 bases are TGTGCCAGTAGCCCGCCGGGGGTAGCCAAAAACATTCAGTACTTC. Amino acid sequence: CASSPPGVAKNIQYF.

Only a few counts were recorded for this clonotype. The chain recombines TRBV9 with TRBJ2-3; no firm D call. The germline V and J ends were trimmed by 4 bases and 6 bases, with 12 bases remaining between them. Germline values: CDR1 SGDLS, CDR2 YYNGEE. This CDR3 comprises 13 residues. CDR3 loop: CASSLRLADTQYF. Here the CDR3 DNA reads TGTGCCAGCAGCTTAAGACTGGCGGATACGCAGTATTTT.

The chain carries TRBV12-3 or TRBV12-4 and TRBJ1-5, with unresolved D. The CDR3 extends over 14 amino acids. The V and J ends lost 5 bases and 0 bases respectively, with 8 bases between them. CDR3 in amino acids: CASSIEYSNQPQHF. Written as DNA, the CDR3 is TGTGCCAGCAGTATCGAGTATAGCAATCAGCCCCAGCATTTT.

This clonotype was counted many times. One junction end disagrees with the germline gene, perhaps due to a read error. The chain joins TRBV29-1 to TRBJ2-1; no reliable D call. This CDR3 is built from 10 residues. CDR1 is SQVTM, CDR2 ANQGSEA, per germline. The CDR3 DNA reads TGCAGTGTTGCCTACAATGAGCAGTTCTTC. This gives the protein CSVAYNEQFF.

This clonotype was counted between two and nine times. The genes are TRBV12-3 or TRBV12-4 and TRBJ2-2; D unresolved. The CDR3 length is 15 residues. Between the trimmed V and J ends, which lost 8 bases and 0 bases, there was a span of 13 bases. CDR3 sequence reads: CASGQSGANTGELFF. CDR3 DNA sequence: TGTGCCAGCGGTCAGAGTGGCGCGAACACCGGGGAGCTGTTTTTT.

The CDR3 spells CASSLIFSGLARTDTQYF. CDR3 coding DNA: TGTGCCAGCAGCTTAATATTTTCGGGACTAGCAAGAACAGATACGCAGTATTTT. The V and J genes are TRBV7-3 and TRBJ2-3, with 9 bases aligning to TRBD2. Germline trimming cut 1 base from V and 3 bases from J; bases unmatched to any gene: 11. Germline V gene sequence: CDR1 SGHTA, CDR2 FQGTGA. CDR3 length: 18 residues.

This clonotype came up a few times. The chain employs TRBV4-2 and TRBJ2-5; 7 bases are shared with TRBD1. Looked up from germline, CDR1 is LGHNA and CDR2 is YNFKEQ. Trimming removed 6 bases from V and 5 bases from J; junction bases left unmatched: 9. The CDR3 consists of 14 residues. The CDR3 is CASSGTALKETQYF. Here the CDR3 DNA reads TGTGCCAGCAGTGGGACAGCACTCAAGGAGACCCAGTACTTC.

This clonotype appeared many times. The CDR3: CSAQAGAVNTEAFF. The CDR3 DNA reads TGCAGCGCTCAGGCGGGCGCGGTGAACACTGAAGCTTTCTTT. V and J are TRBV29-1 and TRBJ1-1, with D hard to call. V was shortened by 7 bases and J by 0 bases, with 15 bases between the two germline ends. Germline V gene lookup returns CDR1 SQVTM and CDR2 ANQGSEA. The length of the CDR3 is 14 residues.

This clonotype has a count of ten or more. CDR3: CASSLVASGVNEQFF. The DNA of the CDR3 is TGTGCCAGCAGCTTAGTAGCTAGCGGAGTCAATGAGCAGTTCTTC. This chain connects TRBV7-8 to TRBJ2-1; 7 bases agree with TRBD2. V lost 1 base to trimming and J lost 6 bases; unmatched junction nucleotides: 6. From germline, CDR1 is SGHVS and CDR2 FQNEAQ. The length of the CDR3 is 15 residues.

This chain connects TRBV29-1 to TRBJ2-7, with D uncertain. The CDR3 spans 12 residues. The V end was cut by 0 bases, the J end by 4 bases, with 7 bases between. The germline CDR1 and CDR2 sequences are SQVTM and ANQGSEA. CDR3 protein: CSVEDKGYEQYF. The CDR3 nucleotides are TGCAGCGTTGAAGATAAAGGGTACGAGCAGTACTTC.

V and J are TRBV4-2 and TRBJ2-1; TRBD2 aligns across 8 bases. Germline trimming cut 3 bases from V and 9 bases from J; bases unmatched to any gene: 13. Germline V gene data show CDR1 as LGHNA and CDR2 as YNFKEQ. CDR3 size: 16 residues. The CDR3 nucleotides read TGTGCCAGCAGCCATCCCGGGGGAGCGGGAGAGGGTGAGCAGTTCTTC. It translates to CASSHPGGAGEGEQFF.

This clonotype was counted a few times. The rearrangement joins TRBV12-3 or TRBV12-4 to TRBJ2-5; D assignment may be TRBD1 or TRBD2 (5 bases each). This CDR3 is 17 amino acids long. Trimming cost V 3 bases and J 5 bases, with 22 bases left between them. DNA for the CDR3: TGTGCCAGCAGTTTTCTAGGCCTGGGACGGATAGGGGAGACCCAGTACTTC. This codes for CASSFLGLGRIGETQYF.

The CDR3: CASSLAWGTTTNNEQFF. In nucleotides, the CDR3 is TGTGCCAGCAGCTTGGCTTGGGGCACTACAACGAACAATGAGCAGTTCTTC. This chain uses TRBV5-6 with TRBJ2-1; a possible D gene is TRBD1 (5 bases). The CDR3 is 17 amino acids. Germline V gene lookup returns CDR1 SGHDT and CDR2 YYEEEE. V was cut by 0 bases and J by 5 bases, with 18 bases left in between.

In its sample, this clonotype was seen a few times. The chain recombines TRBV20-1 with TRBJ1-6; 11 nucleotides align to TRBD1. The CDR3 has 18 amino acids. Trimming took 0 bases from V and 2 from J; bases not matched to a gene: 6. From germline, CDR1 is DFQATT and CDR2 SNEGSKA (reference sequence). CDR3 bases: TGCAGTGCTAGAGATTGGGACAGGGGGAAAGCCTATAATTCACCCCTCCACTTT. Residues: CSARDWDRGKAYNSPLHF.

The J gene is TRBJ2-1, the V gene TRBV9; maybe TRBD2 (7 bases). The germline V gene encodes CDR1 SGDLS and CDR2 YYNGEE. V was cut by 1 base and J by 2 bases, with 22 bases left in between. The CDR3 runs to 19 residues. The CDR3 bases are TGTGCCAGCAGCGTACCAGGGGTGTCCGGGGAGGGAACCTACAATGAGCAGTTCTTC. Residues: CASSVPGVSGEGTYNEQFF.

The chain has TRBV28 and TRBJ1-2; a weak D match, TRBD1 (5 bases). The ends were cut back, 5 bases at V and 7 bases at J, with 17 bases in the middle. Germline CDR1 reads MDHEN; CDR2 reads SYDVKM. CDR3 length equals 14 residues. This chain's CDR3 is CASSPSILRGGYTF. The CDR3 DNA reads as TGTGCCAGCAGTCCATCCATTTTGAGGGGTGGCTACACCTTC.

Many counts were recorded for this clonotype. The J gene is TRBJ1-5, the V gene TRBV12-3 or TRBV12-4, with D possibly TRBD1 on 5 matching bases. The CDR3 is made up of 17 amino acids. V was pared by 5 bases and J by 2 bases, with 19 bases between. As DNA, the CDR3 is TGTGCCAGCAGTCATCCCTCCGGGGAACAGGGCAATCAGCCCCAGCATTTT. It translates to CASSHPSGEQGNQPQHF.

This clonotype was counted only a few times. No conserved phenylalanine or tryptophan ends this CDR3, so it is likely a read error. The DNA of the CDR3 is TGTGCCATCAGTGAGTCGCCGGGACTAGCGGGGGGTGGCACAGATACGCAGTATCTT. Translating gives CAISESPGLAGGGTDTQYL. The V call is TRBV10-3, the J call TRBJ2-3; 15 bases fit TRBD2. The germline V gene encodes CDR1 ENHRY and CDR2 SYGVKD. The CDR3 extends over 19 amino acids. The ends lost 0 bases at V and 1 base at J; junction bases unmatched: 5.

The V and J genes are TRBV6-5 and TRBJ1-5; D unclear. The CDR3 has 15 residues. Germline CDR1 MNHEY, CDR2 SVGAGI. Trimming cost V 0 bases and J 3 bases, with 9 bases left between them. Here the CDR3 DNA reads TGTGCCAGCAGTTACTCGATGGGGAACAATCAGCCCCAGCATTTT. It encodes CASSYSMGNNQPQHF.

A single count supports this clonotype. V and J are TRBV7-6 and TRBJ1-2; TRBD1 might be the D (5 bases). Germline V CDR1 and CDR2: SGHVS, FNYEAQ. The CDR3 is made up of 12 amino acids. Trimming took off 6 bases at V and 8 bases at J, with 13 bases between the two ends. The CDR3 sequence is CASRPPGRGYTF. CDR3 coding DNA: TGTGCCAGCAGACCTCCGGGACGAGGCTACACCTTC.

The rearrangement uses TRBV20-1 and TRBJ2-3; 12 bases match TRBD2. With 5 bases clipped from V and 4 bases from J, the junction kept 10 bases outside the gene matches. The CDR3 has 16 residues. CDR1 DFQATT and CDR2 SNEGSKA come from the germline V gene (reference sequence). The CDR3 sequence is CSASPLTSGSADTQYF. The CDR3 DNA follows: TGCAGTGCTTCCCCTCTGACTAGCGGGAGCGCAGATACGCAGTATTTT.

The chain links TRBV28 to TRBJ2-4; the match to TRBD1 covers 8 bases. The germline gives CDR1 MDHEN, CDR2 SYDVKM. V dropped 6 bases and J dropped 5; count of bases not matched to a gene: 12. This CDR3 region has 16 residues. The DNA for the CDR3 is TGTGCCAGCAGCTCCTTGGCCGCGGACAGGGAAAACATTCAGTACTTC. Encoded protein: CASSSLAADRENIQYF. The entire variable domain, with the rest obtained from reference TRBV28 and TRBJ2-4, is as follows: DVKVTQSSRYLVKRTGEKVFLECVQDMDHENMFWYRQDPGLGLRLIYFSYDVKMKEKGDIPEGYSVSREKKERFSLILESASTNQTSMYLCASSSLAADRENIQYFGAGTRLSVL.

This clonotype was recorded at least ten times. The chain uses TRBV12-3 or TRBV12-4 and TRBJ2-1, with 11 bases fitting TRBD2. V was pared by 7 bases and J by 0 bases, with 8 bases of the junction left unmatched. The CDR3 has 17 residues. CDR3 in DNA: TGTGCCAGCAAAGGACTAGCGGGCCCTAGCTCCTACAATGAGCAGTTCTTC. It translates to CASKGLAGPSSYNEQFF.

This clonotype was recorded a few times. The junction and the germline gene differ at one end; a read error may be behind it. The chain is built from TRBV6-6 and TRBJ2-3; D remains ambiguous. The CDR3 consists of 13 residues. The germline CDR1 and CDR2 sequences are MNHNY and SVGAGI (reference sequence). The CDR3 sequence is CASSDSNMDTQYF. In DNA form, the CDR3 reads TGTGCCAGCAGTGACTCAAACATGGATACGCAGTATTTT.

CDR3: CATEGLEETQYF. The CDR3 DNA is TGTGCCACCGAGGGACTCGAAGAGACCCAGTACTTC. This chain connects TRBV10-3 to TRBJ2-5, with a weak D call TRBD2 (6 bases). V gave up 10 bases and J gave up 3 bases, with 12 bases separating them. Germline V gene lookup returns CDR1 ENHRY and CDR2 SYGVKD. The CDR3 runs to 12 residues.

This chain joins TRBV2 and TRBJ2-6; TRBD2 is a possible D gene (5 bases). Trimming shortened V by 4 bases and J by 0 bases, and 31 bases separated the two germline ends. The length of the CDR3 is 23 residues. CDR1 and CDR2 from the germline V gene are SNHLY and FYNNEI. CDR3 nucleotides: TGTGCCAGCAGTGGGTACTCTGGGGTCATTGGGAGATATAATATCTCTGGGGCCAACGTCCTGACTTTC. It is translated as CASSGYSGVIGRYNISGANVLTF. Looking up the rest from reference TRBV2 and TRBJ2-6 gives the full variable domain: EPEVTQTPSHQVTQMGQEVILRCVPISNHLYFYWYRQILGQKVEFLVSFYNNEISEKSEIFDDQFSVERPDGSNFTLKIRSTKLEDSAMYFCASSGYSGVIGRYNISGANVLTFGAGSRLTVL.

The table lists this clonotype with a few counts. The V call is TRBV11-1, the J call TRBJ1-2; D uncertain. The germline gives CDR1 SGHAT, CDR2 FQDESV (reference sequence). Trimming took 1 base from V and 8 from J, leaving 26 bases between them. The CDR3 contains 18 residues. The CDR3 is CASSLEGRAYPRHSGYTF. DNA for the CDR3: TGTGCCAGCAGCTTAGAAGGGCGGGCCTACCCTAGGCATAGCGGCTACACCTTC.